The table lists the clone carrying this T cell receptor beta chain with many counts. The antigen is unknown. Arm-PCR with iRepertoire HTBI primers amplified the CDR3 regions for these TCR beta libraries. TCRdb fed the multiplex PCR reads into MiXCR, producing one record per CDR3 protein. The sample holds about 470,000 distinct CDR3 sequences, under 20% seen once. The time point here: newly diagnosed GD, antithyroid drugs for less than 3 months. RNA from PBMCs was the source of the TCR library. The patients included were those that came from an endocrinology department in Xi'an, China. Peripheral blood, around 9 milliliters per patient, was collected in EDTA tubes. The CDR3 spans 19 residues. Germline CDR1 is SGHTA and CDR2 is FQGNSA. The trim removed 5 bases at V and 3 bases at J, leaving 13 bases unmatched. The data belong to a study of regulatory T cells in long-lasting Graves disease. Regarding the study as a whole: Segments TRBV28, TRBJ1-2 and TRBJ2-5 showed preferential usage in persistent disease.

The data were also submitted as part of a second study, on T cells in Graves' hyperthyroidism and ophthalmopathy.

This chain joins TRBV7-2 and TRBJ2-3, with 14 nucleotides matching TRBD2. The input for sequencing was peripheral blood mononuclear cells (PBMCs), taken at new diagnosis, from a patient treated with antithyroid drugs. This TCR came from a man in his forties with Graves disease. CDR3 loop: CASSLGVTSGRAETDTQYF. CDR3 sequence (DNA): TGTGCCAGCAGCCTGGGGGTGACTAGCGGGAGGGCCGAGACAGATACGCAGTATTTT.